These 29 T cell receptor beta chains originate from one sample sequenced in a study of T cells after yellow fever vaccination. TCRdb reanalysed the 5' RACE reads using MiXCR and keeps one entry per CDR3 protein. The sample contains 60,000 or so distinct CDR3 sequences, 7.1% of which appear only once. Sequencing used CD8+ T cells sorted from PBMCs, obtained on the day of the first yellow fever vaccination. These receptors all come from a man in his late teens or twenties who received the YFV17D yellow fever vaccine.

V gene TRBV7-9 combines with J gene TRBJ1-2; D uncertain. This CDR3 contains 14 residues. Germline loops: CDR1 SEHNR, CDR2 FQNEAQ (reference sequence). V lost 2 bases to trimming and J lost 6 bases, with 13 bases between them. The CDR3 loop reads CASSLKFRVDGYTF. The CDR3 DNA reads as TGTGCCAGCAGCTTAAAGTTCCGGGTAGATGGCTACACCTTC.

This clonotype was detected only a few times. The chain joins TRBV4-3 to TRBJ1-6; D call uncertain. This CDR3 region has 16 residues. V lost 0 bases and J 4 bases, leaving 10 bases between the germline ends. Germline CDR1 and CDR2: LGHNA and YSLEER. CDR3 coding DNA: TGCGCCAGCAGCCAAGAGCGCCACCGGTATAATTCACCCCTCCACTTT. Its protein product is CASSQERHRYNSPLHF.

The chain links TRBV19 to TRBJ2-1; 7 bases align to TRBD2. The CDR3 runs 15 residues. The V segment lost 4 bases and the J segment 7 bases; nucleotides outside the gene matches: 10. Germline CDR1 LNHDA, CDR2 SQIVND (reference sequence). CDR3 coding DNA: TGTGCCAGTAGTAACCGGGACCGGGGAGGGAATGAGCAGTTCTTC. It codes for CASSNRDRGGNEQFF. Complete variable domain (other parts from reference TRBV19 and TRBJ2-1): DGGITQSPKYLFRKEGQNVTLSCEQNLNHDAMYWYRQDPGQGLRLIYYSQIVNDFQKGDIAEGYSVSREKKESFPLTVTSAQKNPTAFYLCASSNRDRGGNEQFFGPGTRLTVL.

This clonotype appeared a few times. CDR3 residues: CASSLVVKVESSRETQYF. CDR3 nucleotides: TGTGCCAGCAGCTTAGTGGTGAAGGTAGAATCTTCCCGAGAGACCCAGTACTTC. V usage is TRBV7-8 and J usage is TRBJ2-5; D is uncertain. This CDR3 spans 18 amino acids. CDR1 is SGHVS and CDR2 is FQNEAQ in the germline V gene. Trimming took off 1 base at V and 4 bases at J, with 22 bases between the two ends.

This chain joins TRBV6-2 or TRBV6-3 and TRBJ2-7; TRBD2 agrees at 11 bases. The junction had 4 bases not matched to a gene; V was cut back by 4 bases and J by 2 bases. The V gene's germline CDR1 is MNHEY and CDR2 SVGEGT. CDR3 length: 15 amino acids. In nucleotides, the CDR3 is TGTGCCAGCAGTTCCGAGACTAGCGGGACCTACGAGCAGTACTTC. Its protein is CASSSETSGTYEQYF.

The DNA of the CDR3 is TGCGCCAGCAGCGCGATACAGGGGCGGGAGACCCAGTACTTC. Its translation: CASSAIQGRETQYF. This rearrangement joins TRBV5-1 to TRBJ2-5, with 7 nucleotides matching TRBD1. The CDR3 loop spans 14 amino acids. The V segment lost 4 bases and the J segment 5 bases; nucleotides outside the gene matches: 8. CDR1 and CDR2 from the germline V gene are SGHRS and YFSETQ.

This clonotype occurred a few times. This sequence joins TRBV29-1 and TRBJ1-2; 8 bases fit TRBD1. V lost 5 bases, J lost 7 bases, and 12 bases stayed unmatched. Per germline, CDR1 SQVTM and CDR2 ANQGSEA. The CDR3 covers 14 residues. The CDR3 nucleotides read TGCAGCGTTCATCTGGACAGGGAAGAGTTTGGCTACACCTTC. Translation: CSVHLDREEFGYTF.

This clonotype has ten or more counts. V gene TRBV4-2 combines with J gene TRBJ2-7, with 8 bases matching TRBD2. Germline CDR1 is LGHNA and CDR2 is YNFKEQ. This CDR3 is built from 14 residues. J lost 6 bases, V lost 5 bases, and 9 bases had no gene match. The CDR3, as DNA: TGTGCCAGCAGCTTTAGAGGACTAGCAGTCGAGCAGTACTTC. Its protein product is CASSFRGLAVEQYF.

This clonotype was detected ten times or more. The chain uses TRBV5-1 and TRBJ2-5; the D is unclear. Germline CDR1 reads SGHRS; CDR2 reads YFSETQ. The CDR3 spans 14 residues. V was pared by 4 bases and J by 2 bases, with 12 bases between. The CDR3 loop is CASSGTIRQETQYF. The CDR3 nucleotides are TGCGCCAGCAGCGGCACCATTCGGCAAGAGACCCAGTACTTC.

At least ten counts were recorded for this clonotype. V gene TRBV7-2 combines with J gene TRBJ2-1, with 8 bases lining up with TRBD2. This CDR3 has 15 residues. The junction had 2 bases not matched to a gene; V was cut back by 0 bases and J by 4 bases. Per the germline V gene, CDR1 is SGHTA and CDR2 is FQGNSA. This CDR3 is CASSLASGVYNEQFF. DNA of the CDR3: TGTGCCAGCAGCTTAGCTAGCGGGGTTTACAATGAGCAGTTCTTC.

The table lists this clonotype with many counts. At one end, the junction sequence differs from germline, possibly due to a read error. The chain couples TRBV5-4 to TRBJ2-1, with 10 nucleotides matching TRBD2. The CDR3 has 14 residues. Germline-derived CDR1 and CDR2 are SGHNT and YYREEE (reference sequence). Written as DNA, the CDR3 is TGTGCCAGCAGCTTGGGGGTTGCGAGCGGGGGGGTGGTCTTC. Translation gives CASSLGVASGGVVF.

This clonotype was counted at least ten times. The chain is built from TRBV7-7 and TRBJ1-1, with TRBD1 as a possible D gene (6 bases). The ends were cut back, 9 bases at V and 4 bases at J, with 21 bases in the middle. CDR1 and CDR2 from the germline V gene are SSHAT and FNYEAQ (reference sequence). CDR3 length equals 15 residues. The CDR3 region has the DNA TGTGCCAGATTTGATGGGGGGCTCTTGGGCACTGAAGCTTTCTTT. It translates to CARFDGGLLGTEAFF.

Judged by abundance, this clonotype is medium-sized (0.01 to 0.1%). The chain carries TRBV5-1 and TRBJ2-3, with D unclear. The CDR3 extends over 14 amino acids. The V gene lost 2 bases and the J gene lost 4 bases, with 11 bases spanning the gap. Germline CDR1 reads SGHRS; CDR2 reads YFSETQ. CDR3 amino acids: CASSFSNPADTQYF. The CDR3 DNA is TGCGCCAGCAGCTTTAGCAATCCGGCAGATACGCAGTATTTT.

This chain connects TRBV7-8 to TRBJ2-1; 10 bases agree with TRBD2. CDR3 length equals 17 residues. The V gene's germline CDR1 is SGHVS and CDR2 FQNEAQ. After removal of 4 bases from V and 1 base from J, the junction contained 7 bases not matched to a gene. The CDR3 spells CASSYNGLAESYNEQFF. The DNA of the CDR3 is TGTGCCAGCAGCTACAATGGACTAGCGGAATCCTACAATGAGCAGTTCTTC.

The gene calls are TRBV9 and TRBJ2-5, with 11 bases lining up with TRBD2. Looked up from germline, CDR1 is SGDLS and CDR2 is YYNGEE. The CDR3 has 16 amino acids. V dropped 2 bases and J dropped 5; count of bases not matched to a gene: 8. The CDR3: CASSVGSGLAEETQYF. CDR3 nucleotide sequence: TGTGCCAGCAGCGTTGGGTCGGGACTAGCGGAGGAGACCCAGTACTTC.

The gene calls are TRBV9 and TRBJ2-3, with D possibly matching TRBD2 (5 bases). Trimming stripped 0 bases from V and 4 bases from J, with 9 bases between. This CDR3 is 14 amino acids long. CDR1 is SGDLS, CDR2 YYNGEE, per germline. CDR3 nucleotides: TGTGCCAGCAGCGTAGACGGGGAGCCAGATACGCAGTATTTT. Amino acid sequence: CASSVDGEPDTQYF.

This clonotype was detected many times. The chain uses TRBV4-1 and TRBJ1-6, with TRBD1 identical over 7 bases. This CDR3 has 15 amino acids. CDR1 and CDR2 (germline): MGHRA, YSYEKL. With 3 bases clipped from V and 7 bases from J, the junction kept 6 bases outside the gene matches. The CDR3 protein is CASSHRQGSNSPLHF. DNA for the CDR3: TGCGCCAGCAGCCATCGACAGGGCTCGAATTCACCCCTCCACTTT.

This clonotype was recorded at least ten times. The rearrangement uses TRBV12-3 or TRBV12-4 and TRBJ1-1, with 8 bases identical to TRBD1. V was pared by 6 bases and J by 3 bases, with 9 bases of the junction left unmatched. The CDR3 sequence is 15 residues long. In DNA, the CDR3 is TGTGCCAGCAGGTACCCACAGGGGGGGTACACTGAAGCTTTCTTT. Translated: CASRYPQGGYTEAFF.

This clonotype has at least ten counts. This chain links TRBV12-3 or TRBV12-4 with TRBJ2-7; 9 bases match TRBD1. The CDR3 totals 18 residues. J lost 2 bases, V lost 5 bases, and 16 bases had no gene match. For the CDR3, the DNA is TGTGCCAGCAGTCAAGACAGATCGACAGGGGGAACTCCCTACGAGCAGTACGTC. This codes for CASSQDRSTGGTPYEQYV.

The chain uses TRBV5-4 and TRBJ2-5; TRBD2 matches at 9 bases. Trimming at V came to 1 base and at J to 2 bases, leaving 6 bases not matched to a gene. The CDR3 contains 16 residues. Per germline, CDR1 SGHNT and CDR2 YYREEE (reference sequence). Here the CDR3 DNA reads TGTGCCAGCAGCTTGATGGGACTAGCCATACAAGAGACCCAGTACTTC. Amino acid sequence: CASSLMGLAIQETQYF. Complete variable domain (other parts from reference TRBV5-4 and TRBJ2-5): ETGVTQSPTHLIKTRGQQVTLRCSSQSGHNTVSWYQQALGQGPQFIFQYYREEENGRGNFPPRFSGLQFPNYSSELNVNALELDDSALYLCASSLMGLAIQETQYFGPGTRLLVL.

This clonotype has a handful of counts. V gene TRBV2 combines with J gene TRBJ2-1; 8 bases map to TRBD2. The CDR3 spans 14 residues. The ends lost 6 bases at V and 4 bases at J; junction bases unmatched: 5. Germline V gene data show CDR1 as SNHLY and CDR2 as FYNNEI. DNA of the CDR3: TGTGCCAGCAGCACAGCGGGGGTTTACAATGAGCAGTTCTTC. It translates to CASSTAGVYNEQFF.

This clonotype was recorded many times. V is TRBV12-3 or TRBV12-4 and J is TRBJ2-5; D is undetermined. CDR3 length: 11 amino acids. Trimming pared 3 bases from V and 4 bases from J, leaving 3 bases between. CDR3 sequence: CASSFGETQYF. CDR3 nucleotides: TGTGCCAGCAGTTTTGGAGAGACCCAGTACTTC.

This clonotype has at least ten counts. The chain couples TRBV4-1 to TRBJ1-5; D uncertain. The germline V gene has CDR1 MGHRA and CDR2 YSYEKL. The CDR3 extends over 15 amino acids. Trimming removed 3 bases from V and 0 bases from J, with 9 bases in between. CDR3 sequence: CASSQRAVSNQPQHF. CDR3 nucleotide sequence: TGCGCCAGCAGCCAGCGGGCAGTTAGCAATCAGCCCCAGCATTTT.

This clonotype has ten or more counts. The chain carries TRBV7-3 and TRBJ1-1; D is undetermined. The CDR3 extends over 13 amino acids. Germline assignment: CDR1 SGHTA and CDR2 FQGTGA. V dropped 1 base and J dropped 5 bases, with 8 bases sitting between them. CDR3 bases: TGTGCCAGCAGCTTAAACTGGAGAACTGAAGCTTTCTTT. Protein sequence: CASSLNWRTEAFF.

This clonotype has a handful of counts. The chain combines TRBV4-3 with TRBJ2-7; D remains unclear. Trimming removed 0 bases at V and 0 bases at J, with 9 bases between. The CDR3 is 15 amino acids. Germline V CDR1 and CDR2: LGHNA, YSLEER. DNA of the CDR3: TGCGCCAGCAGCCAAGAAACAGACCGCTCCTACGAGCAGTACTTC. This translates into CASSQETDRSYEQYF.

This clonotype came up a few times. The rearrangement links TRBV7-2 to TRBJ1-6; no clear D. Germline V CDR1 and CDR2: SGHTA, FQGNSA. V lost 2 bases and J 2 bases, leaving 7 bases between the germline ends. The CDR3 has 15 amino acids. CDR3 sequence (DNA): TGTGCCAGCAGCTTACTGGGTCCCTATAATTCACCCCTCCACTTT. Encoded protein: CASSLLGPYNSPLHF.

The chain links TRBV19 to TRBJ1-2; 8 bases are a match to TRBD1. Germline trimming cut 8 bases from V and 8 bases from J; bases unmatched to any gene: 7. In germline, CDR1 is LNHDA, CDR2 SQIVND (reference sequence). The length of the CDR3 is 12 residues. CDR3 coding DNA: TGTGCCAGTGGGACAGGCCGAGGGGGCTACACCTTC. It yields the protein CASGTGRGGYTF.

This clonotype was seen at least ten times. This chain uses TRBV20-1 with TRBJ2-5; D remains unclear. This CDR3 comprises 15 residues. The germline V gene has CDR1 DFQATT and CDR2 SNEGSKA (reference sequence). The V end lost 4 bases, the J end lost 5 bases, and 20 bases lay between the germline ends. The CDR3 spells CSAKSPRSPRETQYF. CDR3 sequence (DNA): TGCAGTGCTAAATCTCCGCGGTCCCCACGGGAGACCCAGTACTTC.

This clonotype was detected ten times or more. The J gene is TRBJ1-5, the V gene TRBV27; possibly TRBD1 for D (5 bases). This CDR3 region has 13 residues. Germline V gene data show CDR1 as MNHEY and CDR2 as SMNVEV (reference sequence). V lost 3 bases, J lost 5 bases, and 8 bases lay in between. The CDR3 here is CASSFSGDQPQHF. The DNA of the CDR3 is TGTGCCAGCAGTTTCTCGGGGGATCAGCCCCAGCATTTT.